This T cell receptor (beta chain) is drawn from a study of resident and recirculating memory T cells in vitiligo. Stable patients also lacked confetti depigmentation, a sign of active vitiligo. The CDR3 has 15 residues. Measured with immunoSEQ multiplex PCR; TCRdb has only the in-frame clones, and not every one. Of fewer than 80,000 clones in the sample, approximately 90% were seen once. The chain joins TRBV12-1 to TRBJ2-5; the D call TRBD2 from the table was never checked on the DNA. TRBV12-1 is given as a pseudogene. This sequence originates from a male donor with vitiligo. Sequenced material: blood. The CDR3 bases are TGTGCCAGCAGCTCGGGACTAGCGGCACAAGAGACCCAGTACTTC. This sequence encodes CASSSGLAAQETQYF.